Shown below are 13 T cell receptor beta chains from a single sample sequenced in a study of regulatory T cells in long-lasting Graves disease. Arm-PCR of CDR3 regions and iRepertoire HTBI primers were the basis on which TCR beta libraries were built. TCRdb reprocessed the multiplex PCR reads via MiXCR and lists one record per CDR3 protein. The sample includes fewer than 550,000 distinct CDR3 sequences, around 17% seen only once; the top ten take 20% to 25%. Specified time point: newly diagnosed GD, antithyroid drugs for less than 3 months. Extracted PBMC RNA gave rise to the TCR library. A further study also used this sample, focusing on T cells in Graves' hyperthyroidism and ophthalmopathy.

Sequenced material: peripheral blood mononuclear cells (PBMCs), taken at new diagnosis, from a patient treated with antithyroid drugs. These TCRs come from a woman between 18 and 30 years old with Graves disease.

The sample holds many counts of this clonotype. The CDR3 nucleotides are TGCAGTGCGGAGGACCCGCACTACAATGAGCAGTTCTTC. This codes for CSAEDPHYNEQFF. The chain recombines TRBV20-1 with TRBJ2-1; D might be TRBD2 (5 bases). The germline V gene has CDR1 DFQATT and CDR2 SNEGSKA (reference sequence). Trimming removed 6 bases at V and 3 bases at J, with 12 bases between. CDR3 length: 13 residues.

This clonotype was counted many times. V and J are TRBV10-3 and TRBJ1-5, with a tentative D call TRBD1 (5 bases). Germline V gene lookup returns CDR1 ENHRY and CDR2 SYGVKD. V was trimmed by 3 bases and J by 5 bases, leaving 8 bases between them. The CDR3 totals 13 residues. CDR3 protein: CAISDGGYQPQHF. CDR3 bases: TGTGCCATCAGTGACGGGGGTTATCAGCCCCAGCATTTT.

This clonotype was observed at least ten times. V is TRBV7-3 and J is TRBJ2-1; 8 nucleotides match TRBD1. Germline V lookup: CDR1 SGHTA, CDR2 FQGTGA. The junction had 2 bases not matched to a gene; V was cut back by 3 bases and J by 1 base. The CDR3 has 15 residues. CDR3 bases: TGTGCCAGCAGCTTGCAGGGGGCATCCTACAATGAGCAGTTCTTC. As protein: CASSLQGASYNEQFF. Full variable domain (rest looked up from reference TRBV7-3 and TRBJ2-1): GAGVSQTPSNKVTEKGKYVELRCDPISGHTALYWYRQSLGQGPEFLIYFQGTGAADDSGLPNDRFFAVRPEGSVSTLKIQRTERGDSAVYLCASSLQGASYNEQFFGPGTRLTVL.

This clonotype was recorded at least ten times. V usage is TRBV28 and J usage is TRBJ2-2; D gene unclear. CDR3 length: 14 residues. CDR1 and CDR2 (germline): MDHEN, SYDVKM. Trimming took off 2 bases at V and 3 bases at J, with 7 bases between the two ends. This CDR3 is CASSLIYDTGELFF. Here the CDR3 DNA reads TGTGCCAGCAGTTTAATTTACGACACCGGGGAGCTGTTTTTT.

This clonotype was observed at least ten times. The V gene is TRBV11-1, the J gene TRBJ2-1; possible D gene TRBD2, 6 bases. Trimming cost V 5 bases and J 4 bases, with 15 bases left between them. CDR3 length: 15 amino acids. The germline V gene encodes CDR1 SGHAT and CDR2 FQDESV (reference sequence). CDR3 coding DNA: TGTGCCAGCAGCCCCGGGAGTAGCGAATACAATGAGCAGTTCTTC. It specifies CASSPGSSEYNEQFF.

This clonotype occurred a few times. A much larger clone lies one base from this, so it may be a read error. This chain connects TRBV2 to TRBJ2-1; a weak D match, TRBD2 (5 bases). The germline gives CDR1 SNHLY, CDR2 FYNNEI. CDR3 length equals 13 residues. Deletions cut 3 bases from V and 10 bases from J, with 13 bases between. The CDR3 coding sequence is TGTGCCAGCAGTGAGAGCGGCCACTACGAGCAGTTCTTC. Translation: CASSESGHYEQFF.

This clonotype was observed a handful of times. This chain's CDR3 is CASSQAKQSGELFF. The CDR3 region has the DNA TGTGCCAGCAGCCAGGCTAAGCAATCCGGGGAGCTGTTTTTT. The genes are TRBV3-1 and TRBJ2-2, with unresolved D. V was clipped by 3 bases and J by 6 bases, with 11 bases between them. This CDR3 spans 14 amino acids. Looked up from germline, CDR1 is LGHDT and CDR2 is YNNKEL (reference sequence).

This clonotype was counted at least ten times. The chain has TRBV28 and TRBJ2-7; TRBD2 matches at 7 bases. Germline lookup yields CDR1 MDHEN and CDR2 SYDVKM. The CDR3 length is 16 residues. Trimming cost V 8 bases and J 3 bases; bases outside gene matches: 16. The CDR3 protein is CASRGGGTLILYEQYF. The CDR3 coding sequence is TGTGCCAGCCGTGGGGGAGGGACCCTTATTCTCTACGAGCAGTACTTC. The full variable domain, its missing parts supplied by reference TRBV28 and TRBJ2-7, is DVKVTQSSRYLVKRTGEKVFLECVQDMDHENMFWYRQDPGLGLRLIYFSYDVKMKEKGDIPEGYSVSREKKERFSLILESASTNQTSMYLCASRGGGTLILYEQYFGPGTRLTVT.

In this sample, this clonotype turned up a few times. This chain links TRBV3-1 with TRBJ1-2; D uncertain. Germline CDR1 is LGHDT and CDR2 is YNNKEL (reference sequence). The CDR3 covers 13 residues. Trimming cost V 1 base and J 6 bases, with 9 bases left between them. CDR3 sequence reads: CASSQVVANGYTF. In DNA form, the CDR3 reads TGTGCCAGCAGCCAAGTTGTAGCTAATGGCTACACCTTC.

This chain joins TRBV3-1 and TRBJ2-5; 7 nucleotides line up with TRBD1. With V trimmed by 4 bases and J by 7 bases, 12 bases remained unmatched. Germline V gives CDR1 LGHDT, CDR2 YNNKEL (reference sequence). This CDR3 region has 15 residues. The CDR3 DNA reads TGTGCCAGCAGCCCCTGGGACAGCCGTGTTGTGACCCAGTACTTC. Protein: CASSPWDSRVVTQYF.

This clonotype was seen many times. This chain connects TRBV28 to TRBJ1-1; D call uncertain. This CDR3 is built from 13 residues. V was cut by 3 bases and J by 5 bases, with 10 bases left in between. Per the germline V gene, CDR1 is MDHEN and CDR2 is SYDVKM. The chain's CDR3 is CASSFGGWTEAFF. CDR3 sequence (DNA): TGTGCCAGCAGTTTTGGAGGGTGGACTGAAGCTTTCTTT.

This clonotype was picked up many times. This chain joins TRBV7-3 and TRBJ2-1; the match to TRBD2 covers 9 bases. Trimming took 1 base from V and 5 from J; bases not matched to a gene: 9. Germline lookup yields CDR1 SGHTA and CDR2 FQGTGA. The CDR3 has 17 residues. This chain's CDR3 is CASSLRPAGGTNNEQFF. DNA for the CDR3: TGTGCCAGCAGCTTAAGGCCAGCGGGAGGAACTAACAATGAGCAGTTCTTC.

This chain joins TRBV19 and TRBJ1-5; D perhaps matches TRBD1 (6 bases). The V end lost 0 bases, the J end lost 1 base, and 16 bases lay between the germline ends. The CDR3 spans 18 residues. Germline CDR1 LNHDA, CDR2 SQIVND (reference sequence). The CDR3 region has the DNA TGTGCCAGTAGTATAGAGGGGGGACATAGGATAAGCAATCAGCCCCAGCATTTT. Translated, it gives CASSIEGGHRISNQPQHF.